The rows below give T cell receptor beta chains drawn from one sample of a study of type 1 and type 2 diabetes patients. TCRdb redid the calling of the multiplex PCR reads with MiXCR, one entry per CDR3 protein. The table shows about 290,000 distinct CDR3 sequences, with 45% to 60% occurring only once. The sample consisted of peripheral blood mononuclear cells (PBMCs). The receptor set was obtained from a man younger than 30 with type 2 diabetes. Each CDR3 is given without its conserved first and last residue. Fields, in order: V gene, clone size, CDR3 protein. Size values are once, few and many counts, or a class for expanded clones, and some rows have none.

TRBV24-1 few ATSADGGSAF
TRBV19 few ASSIIRDGPLRGYT
TRBV30 NA SVEAGTLGNEQY
TRBV12-3/TRBV12-4 NA ASSLLTGFTGELF
TRBV9 few ASSPWTGGETQY
TRBV7-2 NA ASAGTNTGELF
TRBV19 NA ASSVSGTSTRDTIY
TRBV7-2 NA ASRQGARRGQETQY
TRBV19 NA ASSKGWSFNEQY
TRBV7-2 few ASSLLTGNGYT
TRBV7-3 NA ASSLGPPNTGELF
TRBV2 NA ASRLAGALEDEQF
TRBV15 NA ATSRAQGMNTEAF
TRBV20-1 few SASQGYEQY
TRBV12-3/TRBV12-4 few ASSLAGTPSYEQY
TRBV16 NA ASSPPGRGNEKLF
TRBV7-8 many ASSLRASTDTQY
TRBV6-1 few ASSRSNTEAF
TRBV2 NA AIREGIAYKQY
TRBV6-5 NA ASSYGQNYEQY
TRBV4-1 NA ASSQVERANTEAF
TRBV6-1 NA ASSYSGWGTQY
TRBV15 NA ATSVGSNTEAF
TRBV7-2 few ASGLGRQMNTEAF
TRBV6-1 once ASSEAGGEKF